The rows below give T cell receptor beta chains drawn from one sample of a study of neoadjuvant nivolumab and ipilimumab in lung cancer. Here immunoSEQ multiplex PCR was the method, and the copy in TCRdb shows in-frame clones only, minus some. Among some 25,000 clones, 82% were seen once, and the ten largest hold around 9.3%. Sequences were derived from tumor tissue, sampled after neoadjuvant nivolumab, alone or with ipilimumab, at or shortly before surgery. The receptor source for this set is an adult with non-small cell lung cancer. The CDR3 runs from the conserved cysteine through the conserved F or W. The D gene is left open where the match is weak.

NA | TRBJ1-2 | TRBV6-6 | CASTPQIQSYGYTF
NA | TRBJ2-2 | TRBV7-7 | CASSLSPWRELFF
NA | TRBJ1-4 | TRBV7-9 | CASSLGTTGGEKLFF
TRBD2 | TRBJ2-3 | TRBV14 | CASSQRRSGRADTQYF
NA | TRBJ1-1 | TRBV7-9 | CASSTSTGWGAFF
NA | TRBJ2-7 | TRBV6-5 | CASSQWGAKQQYF
NA | TRBJ1-2 | TRBV29-1 | CSVADHTYGYTF
NA | TRBJ2-1 | TRBV14 | CASSILDSQKEQFF
TRBD2 | TRBJ2-2 | TRBV28 | CASRDPGLADTGELFF
NA | TRBJ2-1 | TRBV9 | CASSVIGGGNEQFF
NA | TRBJ1-1 | TRBV10-2 | CASQGSGLTEAFF
TRBD2 | TRBJ2-2 | TRBV7-2 | CASSSAQRGNTGELFF
NA | TRBJ1-2 | TRBV30 | CAWSRSIDGYTF
NA | TRBJ1-1 | TRBV18 | CASSPPVPRTGTEAFF
NA | TRBJ1-4 | TRBV11-2 | CASSSTQTTLFF
NA | TRBJ2-5 | TRBV15 | CATSSVGSGRYQETQYF
NA | TRBJ2-5 | TRBV30 | CAWNDRPETQYF